The T cell receptor beta chain under discussion was sequenced for a study of blood T cells in healthy people across ages. A second PCR, run for about 7 to 11 cycles, used a sample-barcoded 5' primer plus a J-beta primer mix. A 12-random-nucleotide template-switch adaptor tagged each cDNA molecule. TCRdb re-called the 5' RACE reads through MiXCR, storing one row per CDR3 protein. The sample gives hundreds of thousands of distinct CDR3 sequences, about 36% of which show up once; 10% to 15% is in the top ten. This CDR3 has 14 amino acids. Trimming pared 6 bases from V and 4 bases from J, leaving 14 bases between. This clonotype was observed once.

Sequencing was performed on blood. V is TRBV12-3 or TRBV12-4 and J is TRBJ2-3, with D possibly matching TRBD2 (5 bases). The source is a man aged 18 to 30 in good health. DNA of the CDR3: TGTGCCAGCAGCAACGACGTTAGCGCAGATACGCAGTATTTT. Residues: CASSNDVSADTQYF.